One and the same sample provided the 11 T cell receptor beta chains below, sequenced in a study of radiotherapy plus CTLA-4 blockade in lung cancer. Some clones are missing from TCRdb's copy, which holds only in-frame ones; the method was immunoSEQ multiplex PCR. The table has tens of thousands of clones, roughly 85% seen once. The input for sequencing was peripheral blood, taken from a patient treated with radiotherapy plus ipilimumab. These receptors were obtained from a human donor with non-small cell lung cancer who had a complete response to radiotherapy plus ipilimumab.

This clone came up a few times. This chain connects TRBV4-3 to TRBJ2-1; D gene ambiguous. V was shortened by 3 bases and J by 6 bases, with 6 bases between the two germline ends. From germline, CDR1 is LGHNA and CDR2 YSLEER. There are 12 residues in the CDR3. Here the CDR3 reads CASSHTRNEQFF. The CDR3, as DNA: TGCGCCAGCAGCCATACACGCAATGAGCAGTTCTTC.

This clone was observed a handful of times. The genes are TRBV5-1 and TRBJ1-1; 8 bases match TRBD1. The CDR3 covers 16 residues. Unmatched junction bases numbered 5, after V lost 0 bases and J lost 1 base. Germline assignment: CDR1 SGHRS and CDR2 YFSETQ. CDR3 bases: TGCGCCAGCAGCTTGGGATGGACAGGGAGGAACACTGAAGCTTTCTTT. The encoded protein is CASSLGWTGRNTEAFF.

This chain connects TRBV7-8 to TRBJ1-5; a weak D match, TRBD1 (5 bases). Trimming removed 4 bases at V and 0 bases at J, with 19 bases between. This CDR3 contains 18 residues. CDR1 is SGHVS and CDR2 is FQNEAQ in the germline V gene. The CDR3 nucleotides are TGTGCCAGCAGCTCCCCTGGCCAGGGCAGGGATAGCAATCAGCCCCAGCATTTT. It codes for CASSSPGQGRDSNQPQHF.

The chain recombines TRBV10-2 with TRBJ1-4; D unclear. V was pared by 4 bases and J by 0 bases, with 9 bases between. The CDR3 sequence is 15 residues long. Germline V gene data show CDR1 as WSHSY and CDR2 as SAAADI. The CDR3 DNA is TGCGCCAGCAGTGTCCCGGCAGCAACTAATGAAAAACTGTTTTTT. Translated, it gives CASSVPAATNEKLFF.

The rearrangement links TRBV6-1 to TRBJ2-3, with D unclear. Per germline, CDR1 MNHNS and CDR2 SASEGT. V lost 2 bases to trimming and J lost 3 bases, with 3 bases between them. The CDR3 loop spans 12 amino acids. The CDR3 DNA sequence: TGTGCCAGCAGTGAATTTACAGATACGCAGTATTTT. It encodes CASSEFTDTQYF.

The rearrangement joins TRBV6-5 to TRBJ1-5, with 8 bases identical to TRBD1. This CDR3 spans 14 amino acids. Germline lookup yields CDR1 MNHEY and CDR2 SVGAGI. With 8 bases clipped from V and 4 bases from J, the junction kept 7 bases outside the gene matches. CDR3 loop: CASESGGWNQPQHF. The CDR3 DNA is TGTGCCAGCGAATCAGGGGGCTGGAATCAGCCCCAGCATTTT.

The chain is built from TRBV7-9 and TRBJ2-1, with TRBD2 as a possible D gene (5 bases). Germline CDR1 SEHNR, CDR2 FQNEAQ (reference sequence). Trimming shortened V by 6 bases and J by 6 bases, and 12 bases separated the two germline ends. There are 13 residues in the CDR3. For the CDR3, the DNA is TGTGCCAGCAGTCGCGGGCCGCTCAATGAGCAGTTCTTC. This sequence encodes CASSRGPLNEQFF.

The chain links TRBV28 to TRBJ2-7; D possibly corresponds to TRBD2 (6 bases). Germline values: CDR1 MDHEN, CDR2 SYDVKM. The CDR3 loop spans 17 amino acids. Trimming pared 3 bases from V and 6 bases from J, leaving 24 bases between. CDR3 bases: TGTGCCAGCAGTTTTCACTGGGGAGGCACCCTTACTACCGAGCAGTACTTC. This encodes CASSFHWGGTLTTEQYF.

This clone has just a few counts. The rearrangement uses TRBV7-2 and TRBJ1-6; no clear D. V was trimmed by 1 base and J by 9 bases, leaving 10 bases between them. The CDR3 has 14 residues. CDR1 SGHTA and CDR2 FQGNSA come from the germline V gene. This chain's CDR3 is CASSLGGFGSPLHF. The CDR3 nucleotides read TGTGCCAGCAGCTTAGGAGGGTTTGGTTCACCCCTCCACTTT.

This clone was recorded only once. J is TRBJ2-1 and V is TRBV6-5; 10 nucleotides match TRBD2. Per germline, CDR1 MNHEY and CDR2 SVGAGI. V lost 7 bases, J lost 4 bases, and 7 bases stayed unmatched. The CDR3 length is 15 residues. The CDR3 spells CASKKLAGVYNEQFF. As DNA, the CDR3 is TGTGCCAGCAAAAAGCTAGCGGGAGTGTACAATGAGCAGTTCTTC.

The chain employs TRBV7-9 and TRBJ1-4; 7 nucleotides match TRBD1. The CDR3 covers 19 residues. From germline, CDR1 is SEHNR and CDR2 FQNEAQ (reference sequence). V shed 5 bases, J shed 3 bases, and the junction held 18 bases outside the gene matches. The CDR3 DNA reads TGTGCCAGCAGCCCCTCCCGGTTTAGCAGGACAGGCCCTAATGAAAAACTGTTTTTT. Encoded protein: CASSPSRFSRTGPNEKLFF.